This TCR beta chain was found in a study of PD-1 blockade in classical Hodgkin lymphoma. CDR1 LNHDA and CDR2 SQIVND come from the germline V gene (reference sequence). V shed 0 bases and J 4 bases; nucleotides not matched to a gene: 11. The CDR3 has 17 residues. Clones were read by immunoSEQ multiplex PCR, and TCRdb kept only the in-frame ones, dropping some. The repertoire holds under 80,000 clones, with about two thirds as singletons. Patients all relapsed after autologous stem cell transplantation, and there was variation in brentuximab vedotin exposure. This sample comprised peripheral blood mononuclear cells (PBMCs), obtained before the second cycle of nivolumab. The chain is built from TRBV19 and TRBJ1-1; 7 nucleotides align to TRBD1. This receptor was identified in a human donor with classical Hodgkin lymphoma. In nucleotides, the CDR3 is TGTGCCAGTAGTATAGAAAGGACAGGCGTTGGCGGCACTGAAGCTTTCTTT. This translates into CASSIERTGVGGTEAFF.